These T cell receptor beta chains were read from a single sample in a study of cytomegalovirus exposure and HLA in healthy donors. Here immunoSEQ multiplex PCR was the method, and the copy in TCRdb shows in-frame clones only, minus some. The table lists approximately 150,000 clones, about 70% of them singletons. The sequenced material came from PBMCs. Every receptor here comes from a middle-aged woman in good health and CMV-seropositive. Each CDR3 is given with its conserved first and last residue. The order of the fields is D gene, V gene, CDR3 protein. D genes are given only for firm matches.

TRBD1	TRBV7-9	CSSSFPPTGIYGYTF
.	TRBV19	CASTANYGYTF
.	TRBV6-1	CASSDAPGGYTF
TRBD1	TRBV7-9	CASSFLLSGTGGNQPQHF
TRBD1	TRBV10-3	CAISAQGYNEQFF
.	TRBV7-2	CASSLRGRLNTEAFF
.	TRBV7-2	CASSLDRYQPQHF
TRBD1	TRBV7-2	CASSPRMGQGTGELFF
.	TRBV12-5	CASLPPRGRNTGELFF
.	TRBV6-6	CATQQGLAGELFF
.	TRBV6-1	CASSEGPGMGEKLFF
TRBD1	TRBV5-1	CASSLDPQGGNEKLFF
.	TRBV19	CASSILGGNQPQHF
.	TRBV5-1	CASSLQETQYF
TRBD2	TRBV5-1	CASSVGGSPTDTQYF
TRBD1	TRBV4-2	CASSQDRGLNEQFF
TRBD2	TRBV19	CASAPSTSEDTQYF
TRBD1	TRBV19	CASSPTGGSNQPQHF
TRBD1	TRBV28	CASSLGGGAVDTEAFF
.	TRBV19	CASSSGGHRGMNTEAFF
TRBD2	TRBV5-5	CASSLAPAGYQETQYF
TRBD1	TRBV11-2	CASSLTGAASPLHF
TRBD1	TRBV7-3	CASSSGQDYGYTF
.	TRBV19	CASSIRGSSAQYF
TRBD1	TRBV25-1	CASSGTGGGEAFF
TRBD2	TRBV29-1	CSVGEGISGANVLTF
.	TRBV28	CASRGLGSGANVLTF
.	TRBV7-9	CASELAGTGELFF
TRBD1	TRBV4-3	CASSPKRPGGGGDTQYF
TRBD1	TRBV5-1	CASSSGDRTENYGYTF
TRBD2	TRBV7-2	CASRLLAGDQGNEQFF
.	TRBV5-1	CASFRSHEQYF
.	TRBV15	CATSRVRGTYEQYF
.	TRBV20-1	CSASLSTF
.	TRBV7-8	CASSLFWRIPSTDTQYF
.	TRBV7-2	CASSLARYTEAFF
.	TRBV9	CASSPQQGWRSYEQYF
TRBD1	TRBV30	CAWSPGGTEAFF
TRBD1	TRBV4-2	CASSQGTGTDTQYF
.	TRBV19	CASSIDGGTYEQYF
TRBD2	TRBV25-1	CASIASGGREQYF
TRBD1	TRBV28	CASSAAWTGGETQYF
.	TRBV5-6	CASSLGGHSNQPQNF
TRBD1	TRBV5-1	CASSAGQGGNEQFF
.	TRBV27	CASSLLGPGVMAQYF
TRBD1	TRBV27	CASSYQGDNSPLHF
.	TRBV6-1	CASSQEAGGFF
.	TRBV4-3	CASSQEIPGTSRTQYF
TRBD1	TRBV11-2	CASSAGQGQETQYF
TRBD1	TRBV28	CASTPRTGTSSGANVLTF